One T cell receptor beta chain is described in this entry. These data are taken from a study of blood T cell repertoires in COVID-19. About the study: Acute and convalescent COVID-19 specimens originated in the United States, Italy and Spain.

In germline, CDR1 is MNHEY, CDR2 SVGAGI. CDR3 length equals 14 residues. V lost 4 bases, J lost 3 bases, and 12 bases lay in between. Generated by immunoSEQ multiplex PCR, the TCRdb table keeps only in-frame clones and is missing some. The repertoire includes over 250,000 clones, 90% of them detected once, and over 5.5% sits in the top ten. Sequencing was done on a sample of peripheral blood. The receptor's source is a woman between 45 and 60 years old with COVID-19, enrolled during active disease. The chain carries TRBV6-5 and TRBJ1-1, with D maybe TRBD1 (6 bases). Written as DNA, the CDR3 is TGTGCCAGCAGTTTCCGGGACACCTACACTGAAGCTTTCTTT. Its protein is CASSFRDTYTEAFF.